This section outlines one T cell receptor beta chain sequence together with its context. Trimming removed 2 bases at V and 4 bases at J, with 12 bases between. Germline V lookup: CDR1 SEHNR, CDR2 FQNEAQ (reference sequence). The CDR3 runs to 15 residues. The source of the sample is a study of blood T cell repertoires in COVID-19. For the study at large: The United States, Italy and Spain supplied acute and convalescent COVID-19 samples. Sample material is recorded as cDNA or gDNA derived from T cells, B-cell-depleted T cells, or PBMCs.

Original handling: Reference gene primer amplification in the assay estimated nucleated cell counts. TCRdb's copy holds only in-frame clones and misses some; the assay was immunoSEQ multiplex PCR. Clone size and the V and J calls come from that table; the DNA yielded D and trimming. The sample holds about 59,000 clones, approximately 82% seen once. The TCR originated in a woman aged 80 or over with acute or convalescent COVID-19. The genes are TRBV7-9 and TRBJ2-1; possibly TRBD1 for D (5 bases). The sequenced sample was peripheral blood. The CDR3 protein is CASSLPLDTYNEQFF. The CDR3 bases are TGTGCCAGCAGCTTACCCCTGGACACTTACAATGAGCAGTTCTTC.